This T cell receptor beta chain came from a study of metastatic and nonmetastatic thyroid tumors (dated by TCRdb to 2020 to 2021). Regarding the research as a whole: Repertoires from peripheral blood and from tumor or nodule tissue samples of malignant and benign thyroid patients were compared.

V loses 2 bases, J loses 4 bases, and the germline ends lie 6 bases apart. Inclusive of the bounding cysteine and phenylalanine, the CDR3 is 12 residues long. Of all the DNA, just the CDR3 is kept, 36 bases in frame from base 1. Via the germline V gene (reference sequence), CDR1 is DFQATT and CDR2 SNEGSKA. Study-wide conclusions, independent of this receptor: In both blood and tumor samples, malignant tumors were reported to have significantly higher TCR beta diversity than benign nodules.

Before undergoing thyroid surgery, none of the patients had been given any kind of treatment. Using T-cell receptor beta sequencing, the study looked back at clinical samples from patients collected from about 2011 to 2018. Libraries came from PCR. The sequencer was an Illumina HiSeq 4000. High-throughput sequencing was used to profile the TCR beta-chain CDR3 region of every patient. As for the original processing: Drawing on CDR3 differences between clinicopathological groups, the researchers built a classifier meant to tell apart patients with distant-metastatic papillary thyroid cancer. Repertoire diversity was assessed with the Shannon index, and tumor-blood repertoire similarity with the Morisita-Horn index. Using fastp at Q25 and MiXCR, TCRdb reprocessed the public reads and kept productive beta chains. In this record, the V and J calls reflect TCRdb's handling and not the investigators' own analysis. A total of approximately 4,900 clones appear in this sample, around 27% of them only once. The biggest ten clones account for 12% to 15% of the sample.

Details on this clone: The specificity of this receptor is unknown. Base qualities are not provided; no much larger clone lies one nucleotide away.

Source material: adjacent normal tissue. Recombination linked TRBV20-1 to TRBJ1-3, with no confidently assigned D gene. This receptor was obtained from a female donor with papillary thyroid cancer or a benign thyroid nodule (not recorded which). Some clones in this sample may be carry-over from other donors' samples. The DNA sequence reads TGCAGTGCTAGATTCTCCGGAAACACCATATATTTT. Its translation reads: CSARFSGNTIYF.